A selection of T cell receptor beta chains follows, all from one sample in a study of T-cell reconstitution after alpha-beta-depleted transplantation in children. TCRdb used MiXCR to reprocess the PCR reads, holding one entry per CDR3 protein. The sample lists fewer than 750,000 distinct CDR3 sequences; 25% to 30% were seen once. The sequencing here drew on PBMCs, taken before TCRalphabeta/CD19-depleted stem cell transplant. These receptor sequences come from a boy in the first two years of life with Wiskott-Aldrich syndrome, due to receive a stem cell transplant. CDR3s include the opening cysteine and the closing phenylalanine or tryptophan. A D gene is named only where the DNA matches it firmly. For some rows the clone size is stated as once, few or many, or as a class when expanded; others skip it.

clone_size d_call j_call v_call cdr3_nt cdr3_aa
few NA TRBJ1-2 TRBV3-1 TGTGCCAGCAGCCAAGCGCTCGGAGGGACCTATGGCTACACCTTC CASSQALGGTYGYTF
few NA TRBJ2-2 TRBV7-8 TGTGCCAGCAGCTTAGAGGGGGGTGTCGGGGAGCTGTTTTTT CASSLEGGVGELFF
NA NA TRBJ2-1 TRBV5-1 TGCGCCAGCAGCTTAAGGTGGAATGAGCAGTTCTTC CASSLRWNEQFF
NA TRBD2 TRBJ2-2 TRBV5-6 TGTGCCAGCAGCCATGCCGGGACTAGCAACACCGGGGAGCTGTTTTTT CASSHAGTSNTGELFF
NA NA TRBJ2-5 TRBV5-1 TGCGCCAGCAGCTTAAGGCAGGGAGTTCGGACCCAGTACTTC CASSLRQGVRTQYF
NA TRBD2 TRBJ2-4 TRBV13 TGTGCCAGCAGCTGGGGGGGAGTGCTAGCCCGCCAAAACATTCAGTACTTC CASSWGGVLARQNIQYF
few NA TRBJ1-1 TRBV20-1 TGCAGTGCTAGAGGCTTGACCCTGAACACTGAAGCTTTCTTT CSARGLTLNTEAFF
few NA TRBJ2-3 TRBV10-3 TGTGCCATCAGAACGAGGGGTCCCAATACGCAGTATTTT CAIRTRGPNTQYF
NA TRBD2 TRBJ2-1 TRBV10-1 TGCGCCAGCAGTGAGTGGCGGGAGACCTACAATGAGCAGTTCTTC CASSEWRETYNEQFF
few TRBD2 TRBJ2-2 TRBV4-1 TGCGCCAGCAGCCAAGAGGTACCTAGCGGGAGATCCGGGGAGCTGTTTTTT CASSQEVPSGRSGELFF
few NA TRBJ2-7 TRBV7-8 TGTGCCAGCAGCTCCCGGACGGGCTACGAGCAGTACTTC CASSSRTGYEQYF
few NA TRBJ2-7 TRBV5-6 TGTGCCAGCAGCTTGGCCCGGGACCTCTTCTCCTACGAGCAGTACTTC CASSLARDLFSYEQYF
few TRBD2 TRBJ2-5 TRBV2 TGTGCCAGCAGGACCCTAGCGGGAGGGGGCGAGACCCAGTACTTC CASRTLAGGGETQYF
NA NA TRBJ1-1 TRBV7-8 TGTGCCAGCAGCGCACCAGGGGCCATCCGAACTGAAGCTTTCTTT CASSAPGAIRTEAFF
NA TRBD2 TRBJ2-1 TRBV19 TGTGCCAGTCGGCTAGCGGCAAACTCCTACAATGAGCAGTTCTTC CASRLAANSYNEQFF
NA NA TRBJ2-3 TRBV5-1 TGCGCCAGCAGCTTGGCCGACGGGGGAGATACGCAGTATTTT CASSLADGGDTQYF
NA TRBD2 TRBJ2-1 TRBV6-1 TGTGCCAGCAGCTCGGCCCGGGGACTAGCGGGTAATGAGCAGTTCTTC CASSSARGLAGNEQFF
NA NA TRBJ2-7 TRBV18 TGTGCCAGCTCACCAACCCCCGGGGGCACGAGCGAGCAGTACTTC CASSPTPGGTSEQYF
NA TRBD2 TRBJ2-7 TRBV18 TGTGCCAGCTCAGCCGGACTAGCGGAAATCTCCTACGAGCAGTACTTC CASSAGLAEISYEQYF
few NA TRBJ1-3 TRBV13 TGTGCCAGCAGCTCCCGACAATTCTCTGGAAACACCATATATTTT CASSSRQFSGNTIYF
NA TRBD1 TRBJ2-4 TRBV20-1 TGCAGTGCTAGAGATCGGGGACAGGAGGTTTTAAACATTCAGTACTTC CSARDRGQEVLNIQYF
few TRBD1 TRBJ1-5 TRBV28 TGTGCCAGCAGTTTAGCCAGGGGGCTAAAAAGCAATCAGCCCCAGCATTTT CASSLARGLKSNQPQHF
NA TRBD1 TRBJ2-2 TRBV6-5 TGTGCCACCACAGGGGGCTCCGGGGAGCTGTTTTTT CATTGGSGELFF
few NA TRBJ2-7 TRBV20-1 TGCAGTGCTAGCTCAAGCACCGGATCCTACGAGCAGTACTTC CSASSSTGSYEQYF
NA TRBD2 TRBJ2-1 TRBV10-3 TGTGCCATCAGTGGATTGCCAGCGGGAGGAGGAGGGCTCTCCTACAATGAGCAGTTCTTC CAISGLPAGGGGLSYNEQFF
NA NA TRBJ1-1 TRBV10-3 TGTGCCATCACCATGGGAGGGCTCGGGACGGGGAACACTGAAGCTTTCTTT CAITMGGLGTGNTEAFF
NA TRBD2 TRBJ2-2 TRBV20-1 TGCAGTGCTAGGCCGGGACTAGCGATCGGGGAGCTGTTTTTT CSARPGLAIGELFF
NA TRBD2 TRBJ2-1 TRBV27 TGTGCCAGCAGTTTATCGATCTGGATTAGCGGGAGGGCCAATGAGCAGTTCTTC CASSLSIWISGRANEQFF
NA TRBD1 TRBJ1-2 TRBV11-2 TGTGCCAGCAGACCTACCCTGTCCCGGGACAGAGTTACGTTCTATGGCTACACCTTC CASRPTLSRDRVTFYGYTF
NA TRBD1 TRBJ2-1 TRBV10-3 TGTGCCATCACCTCGGGGGACAGGGAGATCTTC CAITSGDREIF
NA NA TRBJ2-7 TRBV20-1 TGCAGTGCTAGAAATTGGGGTTACGAGCAGTACTTC CSARNWGYEQYF
few NA TRBJ2-7 TRBV4-1 TGCGCCAGCAGCCAAGATCTCTCAGGGGCGCACGAGCAGTACTTC CASSQDLSGAHEQYF
few NA TRBJ1-1 TRBV4-1 TGCGCCAGCAGCCAAGAACGGCAGGGGAACACTGAAGCTTTCTTT CASSQERQGNTEAFF
few TRBD1 TRBJ1-5 TRBV20-1 TGCAGTGCTAGAGCCTTCGGACAGGGTGATCAGCCCCAGCATTTT CSARAFGQGDQPQHF
NA NA TRBJ2-4 TRBV20-1 TGCAGTGCTAGTCTCTTACAGGAGCTAGCCAAAAACATTCAGTACTTC CSASLLQELAKNIQYF
NA NA TRBJ2-1 TRBV5-5 TGTGCCAGCAGCCCGGTAGGTTTCAATGAGCAGTTCTTC CASSPVGFNEQFF
NA NA TRBJ2-7 TRBV10-3 TGTGCCATCAGTGAGCTGGGAGCTAGCGAGCAGTACTTC CAISELGASEQYF
NA NA TRBJ1-4 TRBV20-1 TGCAGTGCTAGACTCGGGGGCGGTGAAAAACTGTTTTTT CSARLGGGEKLFF
NA NA TRBJ2-3 TRBV5-6 TGTGCCAGCAGCCACCCCCGAACTAGCTCGCCTAGCACAGATACGCAGTATTTT CASSHPRTSSPSTDTQYF
few NA TRBJ2-7 TRBV5-5 TGTGCCAGCAGCTTGTACGGGGACTCCTACGAGCAGTACTTC CASSLYGDSYEQYF
few NA TRBJ1-6 TRBV28 TGTGCCAGCAGTAGGGAATCACCCCTCCACTTT CASSRESPLHF
NA TRBD1 TRBJ1-2 TRBV20-1 TGCAGTGCGCAAACCAGGACAGGGGGCCTGGATGGCTACACCTTC CSAQTRTGGLDGYTF
once NA TRBJ2-5 TRBV5-1 TGCGCCAGCAGCTTGAGCGGCGGAAGGCAAGAGACCCAGTACTTC CASSLSGGRQETQYF
NA NA TRBJ2-1 TRBV24-1 TGTGCCACCAGTGAAGGCAGTAGCGGAAGCTTTTACTCCTACAATGAGCAGTTCTTC CATSEGSSGSFYSYNEQFF
NA TRBD2 TRBJ2-7 TRBV7-9 TGTGCCAGCAGCCCCGGGACTAGCGGGAGTGTGCCCTACGAGCAGTACTTC CASSPGTSGSVPYEQYF
few NA TRBJ2-7 TRBV5-1 TGCGCCAGCAGCTTGGATCCGTCTAGCCACTACGAGCAGTACTTC CASSLDPSSHYEQYF
NA NA TRBJ1-2 TRBV18 TGTGCCAGCTCACCCGACCGGGGGGATGGCTACACCTTC CASSPDRGDGYTF
few TRBD1 TRBJ1-2 TRBV20-1 TGCAGTGCTGGGGGACAGGTAGCTAACTATGGCTACACCTTC CSAGGQVANYGYTF